This T cell receptor beta chain was sequenced in a study of shared clonotypes between healthy human individuals. The deep-level immunoSEQ assay was used. Several immunoSEQ 96-well plates shared each subset's DNA, each plate a replicate. Clones were read by immunoSEQ multiplex PCR, and TCRdb kept only the in-frame ones, dropping some. Here the sample spans some 490,000 clones, roughly 80% being singletons. In this sample, this clone turned up many times. Sample: PBMCs. This receptor was obtained from a woman between 40 and 55 years old in good health. Some clones in this sample may be carry-over from other donors' samples.

CDR3 bases: TGTGCCAGCAGTTTATCCCCGGGACTAGCCTACGAGCAGTACTTC. This sequence encodes CASSLSPGLAYEQYF. The chain links TRBV28 to TRBJ2-7, with TRBD2 matching 8 bases. The V segment lost 1 base and the J segment 2 bases; nucleotides outside the gene matches: 4. The CDR3 runs to 15 residues. In germline, CDR1 is MDHEN, CDR2 SYDVKM.